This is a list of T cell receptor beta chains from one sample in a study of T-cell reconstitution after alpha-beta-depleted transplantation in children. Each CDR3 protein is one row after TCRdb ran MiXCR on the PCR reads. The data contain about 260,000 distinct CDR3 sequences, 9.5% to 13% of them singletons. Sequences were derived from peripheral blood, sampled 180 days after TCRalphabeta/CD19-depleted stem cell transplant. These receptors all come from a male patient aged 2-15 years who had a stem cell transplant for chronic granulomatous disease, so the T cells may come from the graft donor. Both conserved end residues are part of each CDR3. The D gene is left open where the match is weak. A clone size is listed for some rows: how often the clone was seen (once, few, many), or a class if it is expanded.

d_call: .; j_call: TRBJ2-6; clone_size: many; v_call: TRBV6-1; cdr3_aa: CASRWGSGANVLTF; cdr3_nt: TGTGCCAGCCGGTGGGGATCTGGGGCCAACGTCCTGACTTTC
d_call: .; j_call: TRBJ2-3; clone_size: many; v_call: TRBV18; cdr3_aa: CASSPYLDTQYF; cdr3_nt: TGTGCCAGCTCACCCTACCTGGATACGCAGTATTTT
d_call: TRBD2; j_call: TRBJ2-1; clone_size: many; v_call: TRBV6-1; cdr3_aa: CATYSGRTYSYNEQFF; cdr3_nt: TGTGCCACCTATAGCGGGAGAACGTACTCCTACAATGAGCAGTTCTTC
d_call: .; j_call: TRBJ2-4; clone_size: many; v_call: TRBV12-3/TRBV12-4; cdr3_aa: CASSPRVAKNIQYF; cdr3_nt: TGTGCCAGCAGTCCCCGGGTAGCCAAAAACATTCAGTACTTC
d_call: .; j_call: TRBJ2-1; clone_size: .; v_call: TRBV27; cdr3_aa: CASSPDRSSYNEQFF; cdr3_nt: TGTGCCAGCAGCCCAGACAGGAGCTCCTACAATGAGCAGTTCTTC
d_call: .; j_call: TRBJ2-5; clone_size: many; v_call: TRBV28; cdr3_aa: CASAYRTTPQETQYF; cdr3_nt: TGTGCCAGCGCCTACCGGACGACGCCCCAAGAGACCCAGTACTTC
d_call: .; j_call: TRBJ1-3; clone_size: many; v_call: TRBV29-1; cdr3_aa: CSARVVGGTSGNTIYF; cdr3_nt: TGCAGCGCCCGGGTCGTAGGGGGGACCTCTGGAAACACCATATATTTT
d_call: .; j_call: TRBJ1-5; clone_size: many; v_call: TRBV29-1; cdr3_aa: CSVEVYSNQPQHF; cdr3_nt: TGCAGCGTTGAGGTTTATAGCAATCAGCCCCAGCATTTT
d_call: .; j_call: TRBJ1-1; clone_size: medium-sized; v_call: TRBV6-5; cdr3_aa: CASSYPLGPGMNTEAFF; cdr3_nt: TGTGCCAGCAGTTACCCTCTGGGTCCAGGGATGAACACTGAAGCTTTCTTT
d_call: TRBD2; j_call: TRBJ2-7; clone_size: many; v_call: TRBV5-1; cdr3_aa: CASSQTSGRAYEQYF; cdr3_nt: TGCGCCAGCAGTCAGACTAGCGGGAGGGCCTACGAGCAGTACTTC
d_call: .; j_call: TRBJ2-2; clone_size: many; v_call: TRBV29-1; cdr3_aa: CSTKMNTGELFF; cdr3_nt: TGCAGCACGAAGATGAACACCGGGGAGCTGTTTTTT
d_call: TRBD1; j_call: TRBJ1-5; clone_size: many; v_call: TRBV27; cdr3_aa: CAAGRGTALNF; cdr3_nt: TGTGCCGCAGGGAGGGGGACAGCCCTCAATTTT
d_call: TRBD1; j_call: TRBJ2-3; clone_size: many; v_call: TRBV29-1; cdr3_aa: CSVSGTGTTDTQYF; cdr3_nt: TGCAGCGTCTCCGGGACAGGGACCACAGATACGCAGTATTTT
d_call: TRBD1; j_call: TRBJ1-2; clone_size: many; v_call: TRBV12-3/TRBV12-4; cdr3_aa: CASNAGTGRNGYTF; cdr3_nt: TGTGCCAGCAATGCAGGGACAGGACGGAATGGCTACACCTTC
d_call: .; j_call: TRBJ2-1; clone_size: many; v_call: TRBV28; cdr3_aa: CASSREEGQFF; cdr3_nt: TGTGCCAGCAGTCGCGAGGAGGGGCAGTTCTTC
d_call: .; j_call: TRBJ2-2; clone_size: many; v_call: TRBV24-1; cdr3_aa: CATSDFRDTGELFF; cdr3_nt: TGTGCCACCAGTGATTTCCGGGACACCGGGGAGCTGTTTTTT
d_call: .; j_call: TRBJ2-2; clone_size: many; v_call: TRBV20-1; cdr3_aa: CSVLWRGGELFF; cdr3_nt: TGCAGTGTGTTATGGCGGGGCGGGGAGCTGTTTTTT
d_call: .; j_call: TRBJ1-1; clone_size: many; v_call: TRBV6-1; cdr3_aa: CASSELGWTTEAFF; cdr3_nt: TGTGCCAGCAGTGAACTGGGGTGGACCACTGAAGCTTTCTTT
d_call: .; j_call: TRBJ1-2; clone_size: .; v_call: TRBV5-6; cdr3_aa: CARGPRLGPYGYTF; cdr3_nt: TGTGCCAGGGGCCCCCGGCTGGGCCCCTATGGCTACACCTTC
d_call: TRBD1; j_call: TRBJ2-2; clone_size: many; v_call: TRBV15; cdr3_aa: CATSRVTGGTGELFF; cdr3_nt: TGTGCCACCAGCAGAGTCACAGGGGGCACCGGGGAGCTGTTTTTT
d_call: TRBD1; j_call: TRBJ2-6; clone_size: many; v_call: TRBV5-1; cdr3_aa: CASSHLHQGAGANVLTF; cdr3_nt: TGCGCCAGCAGCCATTTACACCAGGGGGCTGGGGCCAACGTCCTGACTTTC
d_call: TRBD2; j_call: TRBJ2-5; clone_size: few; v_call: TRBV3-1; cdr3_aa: CASSQELSGALQKYF; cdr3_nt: TGTGCCAGCAGCCAAGAATTAAGCGGGGCCCTACAAAAGTACTTC
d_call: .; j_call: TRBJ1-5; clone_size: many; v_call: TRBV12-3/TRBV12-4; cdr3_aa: CASSLGGWQPQHF; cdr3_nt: TGTGCCAGCAGTTTAGGAGGGTGGCAGCCCCAGCATTTT
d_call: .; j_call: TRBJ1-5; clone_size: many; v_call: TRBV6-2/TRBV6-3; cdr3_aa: CASSYLGGYNQPQHF; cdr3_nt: TGTGCCAGCAGTTACCTAGGCGGATACAATCAGCCCCAGCATTTT
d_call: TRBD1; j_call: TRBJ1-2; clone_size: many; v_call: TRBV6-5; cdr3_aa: CASSYTRGDRVGYGYTF; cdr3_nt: TGTGCCAGCAGTTACACTCGAGGTGACAGGGTGGGCTATGGCTACACCTTC
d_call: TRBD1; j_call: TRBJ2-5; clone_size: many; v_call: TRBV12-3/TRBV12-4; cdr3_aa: CASSDRVPGTQYF; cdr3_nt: TGTGCCAGCAGTGACAGGGTCCCGGGGACCCAGTACTTC
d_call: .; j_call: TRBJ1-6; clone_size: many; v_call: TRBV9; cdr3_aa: CASSVGGVHSPLHF; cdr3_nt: TGTGCCAGCAGCGTGGGAGGGGTTCATTCACCCCTCCACTTT
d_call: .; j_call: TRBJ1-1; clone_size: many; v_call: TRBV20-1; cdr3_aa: CSANPQPGVRNTEAFF; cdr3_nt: TGCAGTGCTAACCCTCAACCAGGGGTTCGAAACACTGAAGCTTTCTTT
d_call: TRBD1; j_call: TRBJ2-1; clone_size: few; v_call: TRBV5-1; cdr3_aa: CASSLFGTGAMVGAGEQFF; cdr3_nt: TGCGCCAGCAGCTTGTTTGGGACAGGGGCGATGGTTGGAGCAGGTGAGCAGTTCTTC
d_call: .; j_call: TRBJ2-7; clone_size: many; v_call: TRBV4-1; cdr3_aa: CASSQDGQGGPLEQYF; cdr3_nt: TGCGCCAGCAGCCAAGACGGGCAGGGGGGCCCTCTGGAGCAGTACTTC
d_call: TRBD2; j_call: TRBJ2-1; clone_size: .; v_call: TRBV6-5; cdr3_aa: CASSYSPRLAPNEQFF; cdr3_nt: TGTGCCAGCAGTTACTCACCTCGACTAGCCCCCAATGAGCAGTTCTTC
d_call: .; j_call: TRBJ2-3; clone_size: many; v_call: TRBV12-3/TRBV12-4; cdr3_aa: CASSRDVGRTDTQYF; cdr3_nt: TGTGCCAGCAGTCGGGACGTAGGCCGCACAGATACGCAGTATTTT
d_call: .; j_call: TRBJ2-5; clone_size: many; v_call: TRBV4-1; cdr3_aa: CASSQVPQEYQETQYF; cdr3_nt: TGCGCCAGCAGCCAAGTTCCTCAGGAGTACCAAGAGACCCAGTACTTC
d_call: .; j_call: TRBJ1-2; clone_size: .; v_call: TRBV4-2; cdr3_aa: CASSQDLGVNYGYTF; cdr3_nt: TGTGCCAGCAGCCAAGATTTAGGAGTTAACTATGGCTACACCTTC
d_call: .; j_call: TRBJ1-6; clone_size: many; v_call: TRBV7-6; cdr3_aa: CASSLSIQGSYNSPLHF; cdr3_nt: TGTGCCAGCAGCTTATCGATCCAGGGTTCCTATAATTCACCCCTCCACTTT
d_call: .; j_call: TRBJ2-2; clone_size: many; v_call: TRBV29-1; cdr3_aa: CSVVSRPGLEGNTGELFF; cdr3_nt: TGCAGCGTTGTTTCTCGTCCAGGGCTGGAAGGGAACACCGGGGAGCTGTTTTTT
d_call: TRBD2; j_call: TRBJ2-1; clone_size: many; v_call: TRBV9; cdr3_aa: CASHLGGLKNSYNEQFF; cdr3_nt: TGTGCCAGCCACCTCGGGGGACTAAAGAACTCCTACAATGAGCAGTTCTTC
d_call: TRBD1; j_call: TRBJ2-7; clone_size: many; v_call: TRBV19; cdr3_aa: CASSEGQTTYEQYF; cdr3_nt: TGTGCCAGTAGCGAGGGACAGACGACCTACGAGCAGTACTTC
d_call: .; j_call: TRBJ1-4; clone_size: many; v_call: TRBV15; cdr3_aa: CATSRDPGSGNEKLFF; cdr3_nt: TGTGCCACCAGCAGAGATCCGGGGAGCGGGAATGAAAAACTGTTTTTT
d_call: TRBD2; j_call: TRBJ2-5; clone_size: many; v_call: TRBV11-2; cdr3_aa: CASSHPAGVGGIQTQYF; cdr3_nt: TGTGCCAGCAGCCATCCAGCGGGAGTCGGTGGGATACAGACCCAGTACTTC
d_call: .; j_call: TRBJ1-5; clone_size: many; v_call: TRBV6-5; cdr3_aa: CASSGGNLYSNQPQHF; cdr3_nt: TGTGCCAGCTCTGGGGGGAACCTTTATAGCAATCAGCCCCAGCATTTT
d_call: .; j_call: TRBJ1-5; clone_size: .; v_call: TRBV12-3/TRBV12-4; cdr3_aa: CASSLATGPLNQPQHF; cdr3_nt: TGTGCCAGCAGTTTAGCCACGGGACCCCTCAATCAGCCCCAGCATTTT
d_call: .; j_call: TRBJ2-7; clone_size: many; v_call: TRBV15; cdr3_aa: CATSRPRDEQYF; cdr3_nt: TGTGCCACCAGCCGTCCCCGTGACGAGCAGTACTTC
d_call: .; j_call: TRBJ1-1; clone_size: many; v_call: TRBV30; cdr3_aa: CAWSASAEAFF; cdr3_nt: TGTGCCTGGAGTGCGAGTGCTGAAGCTTTCTTT
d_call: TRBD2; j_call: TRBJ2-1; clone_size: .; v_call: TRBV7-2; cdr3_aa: CASSLVASGQKYHGQFF; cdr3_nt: TGTGCCAGCAGCTTAGTGGCTAGCGGGCAAAAATACCATGGGCAGTTCTTC
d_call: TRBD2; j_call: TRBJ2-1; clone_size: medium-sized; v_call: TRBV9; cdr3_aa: CASSVASGSSSYNEQFF; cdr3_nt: TGTGCCAGCAGCGTAGCTAGCGGGAGCTCCTCCTACAATGAGCAGTTCTTC
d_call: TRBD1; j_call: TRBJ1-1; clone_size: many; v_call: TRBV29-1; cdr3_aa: CSVATGGNTEAFF; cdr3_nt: TGCAGCGTCGCTACAGGGGGGAACACTGAAGCTTTCTTT
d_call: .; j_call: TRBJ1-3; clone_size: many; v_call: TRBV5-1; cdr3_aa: CASSLETRSGNTIYF; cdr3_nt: TGCGCCAGCAGCTTGGAAACACGGTCTGGAAACACCATATATTTT
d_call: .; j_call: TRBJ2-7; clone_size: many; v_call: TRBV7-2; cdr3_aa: CASSPLWGGTYEQYF; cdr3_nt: TGTGCCAGCAGCCCCCTTTGGGGAGGAACCTACGAGCAGTACTTC
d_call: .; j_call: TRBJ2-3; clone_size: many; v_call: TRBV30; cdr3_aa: CAWRRFPDTQYF; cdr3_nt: TGTGCCTGGAGGCGGTTTCCAGATACGCAGTATTTT
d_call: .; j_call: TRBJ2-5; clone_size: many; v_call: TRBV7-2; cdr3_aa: CASSFRARPETQYF; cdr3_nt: TGTGCCAGCAGCTTCCGCGCCCGTCCGGAGACCCAGTACTTC
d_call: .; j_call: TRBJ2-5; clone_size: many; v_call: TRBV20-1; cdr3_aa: CSATTEKETQYF; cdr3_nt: TGCAGTGCAACGACAGAAAAAGAGACCCAGTACTTC